The source of this T cell receptor beta chain is a study of blood T cell repertoires in COVID-19. Generated by immunoSEQ multiplex PCR, the TCRdb table keeps only in-frame clones and is missing some. The table includes a few hundred thousand clones, around 90% detected once. Germline loops: CDR1 SGHKS, CDR2 YYEKEE (reference sequence). The CDR3 is 16 amino acids. Trimming took 0 bases from V and 3 from J; bases not matched to a gene: 8. A Seattle source enrolled patients during active infection and followed them longitudinally. This receptor was identified in a woman younger than 45 with COVID-19, enrolled during active disease. The J gene is TRBJ1-1, the V gene TRBV5-5; TRBD1 matches at 7 bases. The sequenced sample was peripheral blood. Written as DNA, the CDR3 is TGTGCCAGCAGCTTGGTTTACAGGGGCGCCCACACTGAAGCTTTCTTT. Translating it yields CASSLVYRGAHTEAFF.